This T cell receptor beta chain was sequenced during a study of early T cells in non-severe SARS-CoV-2 infection. Study summary: Investigators sequenced bulk RNA drawn from unsorted whole blood, and chains remained unpaired.

Comments on this clonotype: No antigen is known for it.

Study-level findings and limits: Matching results from VDJdb favored anti-spike CD8 responses, leaving private and CD4 specificities undetected.

V lost 5 bases and J lost 7; bases outside the gene matches: 5. CDR1 and CDR2 (germline): SGHAT, FQNNGV. The CDR3 runs 14 residues. The TCR library protocol attached unique molecular identifiers to the individual cDNA molecules. From the 5' RACE reads, TCRdb called clonotypes with MiXCR, one entry per CDR3 protein. The sample records about 90,000 distinct CDR3 sequences, about an eighth being singletons. The TCR sequence derives from an adult who was a healthcare worker with PCR-confirmed SARS-CoV-2 infection or an uninfected control (not recorded which). This specimen was whole blood, taken at baseline. The chain uses TRBV11-2 and TRBJ2-2, with 9 nucleotides matching TRBD1. The CDR3 reads CASSTQGAGGELFF. For the CDR3, the DNA is TGTGCCAGCAGCACACAGGGGGCCGGCGGGGAGCTGTTTTTT.